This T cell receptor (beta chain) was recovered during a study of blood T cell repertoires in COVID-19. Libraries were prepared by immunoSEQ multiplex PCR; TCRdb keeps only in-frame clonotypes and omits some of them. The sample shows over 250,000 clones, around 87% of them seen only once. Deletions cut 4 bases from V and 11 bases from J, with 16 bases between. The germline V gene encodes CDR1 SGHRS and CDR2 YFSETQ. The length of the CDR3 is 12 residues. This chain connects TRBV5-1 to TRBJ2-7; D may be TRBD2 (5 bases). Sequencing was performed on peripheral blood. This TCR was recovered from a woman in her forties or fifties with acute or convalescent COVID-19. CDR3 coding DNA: TGCGCCAGCAGCCCGGTCTCCGGGATTGAGTACTTC. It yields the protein CASSPVSGIEYF.